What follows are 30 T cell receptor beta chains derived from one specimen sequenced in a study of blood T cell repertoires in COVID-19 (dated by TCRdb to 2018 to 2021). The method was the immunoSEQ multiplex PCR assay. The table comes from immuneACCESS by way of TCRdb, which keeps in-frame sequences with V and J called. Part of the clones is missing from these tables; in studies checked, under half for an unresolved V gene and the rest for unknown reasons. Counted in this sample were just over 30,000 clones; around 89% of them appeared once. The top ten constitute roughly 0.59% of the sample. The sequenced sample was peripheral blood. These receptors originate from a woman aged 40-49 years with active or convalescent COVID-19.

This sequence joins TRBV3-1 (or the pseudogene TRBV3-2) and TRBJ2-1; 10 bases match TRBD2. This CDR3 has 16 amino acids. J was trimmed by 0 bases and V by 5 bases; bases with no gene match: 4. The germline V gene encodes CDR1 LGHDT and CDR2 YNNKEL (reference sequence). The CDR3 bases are TGTGCCAGCAGCGCCCGACTAGCGGGCTCCTACAATGAGCAGTTCTTC. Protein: CASSARLAGSYNEQFF.

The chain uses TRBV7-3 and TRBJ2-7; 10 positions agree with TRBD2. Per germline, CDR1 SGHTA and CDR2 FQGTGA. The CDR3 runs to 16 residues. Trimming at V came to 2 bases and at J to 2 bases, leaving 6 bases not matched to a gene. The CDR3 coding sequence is TGTGCCAGCAGCTTAGGGGGCCTAGCGGGAGCCTACGAGCAGTACTTC. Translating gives CASSLGGLAGAYEQYF. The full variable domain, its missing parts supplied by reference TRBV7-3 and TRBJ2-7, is GAGVSQTPSNKVTEKGKYVELRCDPISGHTALYWYRQSLGQGPEFLIYFQGTGAADDSGLPNDRFFAVRPEGSVSTLKIQRTERGDSAVYLCASSLGGLAGAYEQYFGPGTRLTVT.

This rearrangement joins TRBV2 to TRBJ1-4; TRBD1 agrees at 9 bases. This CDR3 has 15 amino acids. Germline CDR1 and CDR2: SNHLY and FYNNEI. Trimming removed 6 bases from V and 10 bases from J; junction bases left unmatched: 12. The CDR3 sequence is CASRFTGGAGGKLFF. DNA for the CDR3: TGTGCCAGCAGGTTTACAGGGGGCGCAGGGGGAAAACTGTTTTTT.

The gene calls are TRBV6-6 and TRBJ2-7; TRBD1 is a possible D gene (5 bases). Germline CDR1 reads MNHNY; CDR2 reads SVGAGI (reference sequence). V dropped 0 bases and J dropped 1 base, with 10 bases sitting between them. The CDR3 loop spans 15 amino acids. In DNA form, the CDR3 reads TGTGCCAGCAGTTACTCGCCAGGGATATCCTACGAGCAGTACTTC. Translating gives CASSYSPGISYEQYF.

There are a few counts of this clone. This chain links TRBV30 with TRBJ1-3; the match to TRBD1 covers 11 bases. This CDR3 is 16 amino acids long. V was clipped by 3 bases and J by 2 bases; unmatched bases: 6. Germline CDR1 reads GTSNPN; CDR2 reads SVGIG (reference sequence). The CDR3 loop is CAWRPGQGGAGNTIYF. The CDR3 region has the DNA TGTGCCTGGAGGCCGGGACAGGGGGGCGCTGGAAACACCATATATTTT.

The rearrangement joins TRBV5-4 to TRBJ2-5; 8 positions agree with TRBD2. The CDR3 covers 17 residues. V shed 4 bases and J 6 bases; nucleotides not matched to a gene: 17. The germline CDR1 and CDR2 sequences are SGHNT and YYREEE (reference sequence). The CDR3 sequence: CASSTQTGGGRLKTQYF. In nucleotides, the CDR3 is TGTGCCAGCAGCACTCAAACGGGTGGCGGGAGGCTTAAGACCCAGTACTTC.

In DNA form, the CDR3 reads TGTGCCAGTAGTATTAGGGGCTTGAACACTGAAGCTTTCTTT. This encodes CASSIRGLNTEAFF. The chain carries TRBV19 and TRBJ1-1, with D maybe TRBD1 (5 bases). V lost 3 bases, J lost 0 bases, and 8 bases lay in between. There are 14 residues in the CDR3. CDR1 and CDR2 from the germline V gene are LNHDA and SQIVND (reference sequence).

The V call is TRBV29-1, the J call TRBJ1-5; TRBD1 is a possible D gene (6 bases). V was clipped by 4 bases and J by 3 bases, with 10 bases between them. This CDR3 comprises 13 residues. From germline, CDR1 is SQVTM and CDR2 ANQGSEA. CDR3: CSVVDRYNQPQHF. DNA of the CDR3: TGCAGCGTTGTAGACAGGTACAATCAGCCCCAGCATTTT.

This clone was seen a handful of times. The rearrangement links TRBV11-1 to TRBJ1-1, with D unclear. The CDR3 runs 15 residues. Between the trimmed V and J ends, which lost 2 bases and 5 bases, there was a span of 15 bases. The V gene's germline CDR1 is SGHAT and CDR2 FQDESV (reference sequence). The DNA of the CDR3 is TGTGCCAGCAGCTTACAGGAGGGCAGAGGGACTGAAGCTTTCTTT. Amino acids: CASSLQEGRGTEAFF.

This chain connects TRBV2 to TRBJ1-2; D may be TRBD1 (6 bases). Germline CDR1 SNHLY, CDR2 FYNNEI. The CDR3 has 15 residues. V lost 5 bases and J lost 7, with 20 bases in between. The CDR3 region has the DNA TGTGCCAGCAGTCCTACACGGGCAGGGGCCGCTGGCTACACCTTC. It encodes CASSPTRAGAAGYTF.

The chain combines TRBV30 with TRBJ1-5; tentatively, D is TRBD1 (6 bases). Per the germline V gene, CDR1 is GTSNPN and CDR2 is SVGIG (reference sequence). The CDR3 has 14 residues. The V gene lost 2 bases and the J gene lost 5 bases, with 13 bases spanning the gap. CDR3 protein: CAWSTGQPHQPQHF. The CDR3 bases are TGTGCCTGGAGTACAGGACAGCCCCATCAGCCCCAGCATTTT.

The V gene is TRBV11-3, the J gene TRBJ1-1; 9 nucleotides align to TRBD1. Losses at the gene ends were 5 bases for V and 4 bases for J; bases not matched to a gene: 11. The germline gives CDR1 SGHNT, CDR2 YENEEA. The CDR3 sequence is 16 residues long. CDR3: CASSPGTGQGSTEAFF. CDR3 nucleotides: TGTGCCAGCAGCCCGGGGACAGGGCAGGGGTCCACTGAAGCTTTCTTT.

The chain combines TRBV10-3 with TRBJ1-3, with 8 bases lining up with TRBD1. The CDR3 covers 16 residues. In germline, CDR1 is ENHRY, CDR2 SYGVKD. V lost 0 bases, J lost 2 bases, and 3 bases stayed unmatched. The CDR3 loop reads CAISESSDRAGNTIYF. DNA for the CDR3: TGTGCCATCAGTGAGTCGTCGGACAGGGCTGGAAACACCATATATTTT.

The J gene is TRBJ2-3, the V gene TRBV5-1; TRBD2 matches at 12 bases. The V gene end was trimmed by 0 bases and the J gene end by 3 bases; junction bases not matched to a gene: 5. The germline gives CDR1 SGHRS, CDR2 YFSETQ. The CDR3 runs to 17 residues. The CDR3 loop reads CASSLVSSGGATDTQYF. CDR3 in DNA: TGCGCCAGCAGCTTGGTTTCTAGCGGGGGGGCAACAGATACGCAGTATTTT. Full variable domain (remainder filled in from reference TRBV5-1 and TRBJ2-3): KAGVTQTPRYLIKTRGQQVTLSCSPISGHRSVSWYQQTPGQGLQFLFEYFSETQRNKGNFPGRFSGRQFSNSRSEMNVSTLELGDSALYLCASSLVSSGGATDTQYFGPGTRLTVL.

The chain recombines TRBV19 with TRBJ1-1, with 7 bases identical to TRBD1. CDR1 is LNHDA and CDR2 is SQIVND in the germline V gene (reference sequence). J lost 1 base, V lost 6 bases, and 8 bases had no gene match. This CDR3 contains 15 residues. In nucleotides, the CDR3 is TGTGCCAGTAGGGGGGTGACAGGGCGGAACACTGAAGCTTTCTTT. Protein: CASRGVTGRNTEAFF. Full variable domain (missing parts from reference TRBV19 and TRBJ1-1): DGGITQSPKYLFRKEGQNVTLSCEQNLNHDAMYWYRQDPGQGLRLIYYSQIVNDFQKGDIAEGYSVSREKKESFPLTVTSAQKNPTAFYLCASRGVTGRNTEAFFGQGTRLTVV.

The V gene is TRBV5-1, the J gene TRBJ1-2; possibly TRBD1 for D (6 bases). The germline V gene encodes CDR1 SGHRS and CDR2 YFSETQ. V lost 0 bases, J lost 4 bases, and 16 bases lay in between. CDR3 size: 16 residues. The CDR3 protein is CASSLARQADTYGYTF. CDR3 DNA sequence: TGCGCCAGCAGCTTGGCCCGACAGGCTGATACCTATGGCTACACCTTC.

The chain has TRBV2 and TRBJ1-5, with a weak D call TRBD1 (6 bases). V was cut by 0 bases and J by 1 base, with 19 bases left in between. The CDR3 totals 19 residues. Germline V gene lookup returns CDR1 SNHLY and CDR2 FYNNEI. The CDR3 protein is CASSEALLLGGASNQPQHF. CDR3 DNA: TGTGCCAGCAGTGAAGCGCTACTTCTGGGGGGGGCAAGCAATCAGCCCCAGCATTTT.

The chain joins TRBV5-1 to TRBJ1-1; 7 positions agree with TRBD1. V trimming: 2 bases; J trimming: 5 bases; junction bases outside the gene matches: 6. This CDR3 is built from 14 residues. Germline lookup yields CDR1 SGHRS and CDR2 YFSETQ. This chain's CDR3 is CASSLEQGKTEAFF. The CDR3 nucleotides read TGCGCCAGCAGCTTAGAACAGGGGAAGACTGAAGCTTTCTTT.

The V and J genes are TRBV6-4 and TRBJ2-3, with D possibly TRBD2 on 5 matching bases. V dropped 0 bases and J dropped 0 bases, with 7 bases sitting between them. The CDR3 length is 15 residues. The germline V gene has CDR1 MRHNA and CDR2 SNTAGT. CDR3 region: CASSDSAESTDTQYF. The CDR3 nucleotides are TGTGCCAGCAGTGACTCAGCGGAAAGCACAGATACGCAGTATTTT.

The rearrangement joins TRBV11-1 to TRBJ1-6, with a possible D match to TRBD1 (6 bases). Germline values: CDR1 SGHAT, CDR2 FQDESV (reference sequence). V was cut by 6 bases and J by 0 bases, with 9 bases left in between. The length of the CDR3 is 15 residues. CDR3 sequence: CASSPDSSYNSPLHF. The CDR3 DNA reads TGTGCCAGCAGTCCGGACAGCTCCTATAATTCACCCCTCCACTTT.

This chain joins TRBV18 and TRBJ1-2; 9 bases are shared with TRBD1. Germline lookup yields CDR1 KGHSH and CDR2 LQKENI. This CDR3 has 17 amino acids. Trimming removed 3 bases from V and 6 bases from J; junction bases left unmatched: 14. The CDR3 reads CASSPSTGGALYNGYTF. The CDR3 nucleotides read TGTGCCAGCTCACCGTCTACAGGGGGCGCCCTCTACAATGGCTACACCTTC.

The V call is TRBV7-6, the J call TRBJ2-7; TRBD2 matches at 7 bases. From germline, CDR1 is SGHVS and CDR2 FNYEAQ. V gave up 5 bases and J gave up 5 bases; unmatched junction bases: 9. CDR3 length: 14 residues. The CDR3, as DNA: TGTGCCAGCAGCCATGGACTAAGCGGGAACGAGCAGTACTTC. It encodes CASSHGLSGNEQYF.

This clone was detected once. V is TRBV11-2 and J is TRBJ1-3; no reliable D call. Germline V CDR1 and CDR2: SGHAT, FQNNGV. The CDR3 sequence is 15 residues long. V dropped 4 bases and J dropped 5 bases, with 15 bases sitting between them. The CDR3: CASSSRGEARNTIYF. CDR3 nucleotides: TGTGCCAGCAGCTCTCGCGGGGAGGCCAGAAACACCATATATTTT. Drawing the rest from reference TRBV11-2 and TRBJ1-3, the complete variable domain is EAGVAQSPRYKIIEKRQSVAFWCNPISGHATLYWYQQILGQGPKLLIQFQNNGVVDDSQLPKDRFSAERLKGVDSTLKIQPAKLEDSAVYLCASSSRGEARNTIYFGEGSWLTVV.

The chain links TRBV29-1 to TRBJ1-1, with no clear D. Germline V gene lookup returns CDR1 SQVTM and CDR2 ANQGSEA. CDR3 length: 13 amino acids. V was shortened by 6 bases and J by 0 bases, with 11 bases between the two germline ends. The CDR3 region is CSVGGGMNTEAFF. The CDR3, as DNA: TGCAGCGTCGGCGGAGGAATGAACACTGAAGCTTTCTTT.

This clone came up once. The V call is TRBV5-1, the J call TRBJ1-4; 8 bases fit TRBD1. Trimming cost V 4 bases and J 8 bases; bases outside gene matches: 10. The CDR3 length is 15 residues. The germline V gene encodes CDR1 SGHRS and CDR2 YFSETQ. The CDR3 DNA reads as TGCGCCAGCAGCATCGAGACAGGGGCGGGAGAAAAACTGTTTTTT. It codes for CASSIETGAGEKLFF.

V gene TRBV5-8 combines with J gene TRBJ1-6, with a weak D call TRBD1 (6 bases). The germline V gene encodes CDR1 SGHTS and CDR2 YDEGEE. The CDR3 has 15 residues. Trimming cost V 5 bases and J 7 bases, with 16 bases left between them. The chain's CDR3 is CASSLTGFGNSPLHF. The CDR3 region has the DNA TGTGCCAGCAGTCTCACAGGGTTCGGAAATTCACCCCTCCACTTT.

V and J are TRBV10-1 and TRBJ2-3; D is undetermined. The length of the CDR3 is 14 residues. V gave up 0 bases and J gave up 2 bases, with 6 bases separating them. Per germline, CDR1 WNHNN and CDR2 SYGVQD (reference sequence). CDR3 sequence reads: CASSESLSTDTQYF. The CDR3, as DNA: TGCGCCAGCAGTGAGTCCCTTTCCACAGATACGCAGTATTTT.

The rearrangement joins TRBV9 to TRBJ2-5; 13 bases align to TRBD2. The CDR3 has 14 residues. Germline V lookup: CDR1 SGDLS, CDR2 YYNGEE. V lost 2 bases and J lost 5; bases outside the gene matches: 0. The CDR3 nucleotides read TGTGCCAGCAGCGTGGGACTAGCGGGGGAGACCCAGTACTTC. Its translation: CASSVGLAGETQYF.

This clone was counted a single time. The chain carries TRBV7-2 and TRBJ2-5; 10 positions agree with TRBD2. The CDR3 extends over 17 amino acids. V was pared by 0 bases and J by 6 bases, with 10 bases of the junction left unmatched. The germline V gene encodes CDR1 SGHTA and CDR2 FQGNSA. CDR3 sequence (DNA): TGTGCCAGCAGCTTAGCGCCGAGCGGGGGGGCGAGAAAGACCCAGTACTTC. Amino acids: CASSLAPSGGARKTQYF. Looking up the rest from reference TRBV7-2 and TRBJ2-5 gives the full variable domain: GAGVSQSPSNKVTEKGKDVELRCDPISGHTALYWYRQSLGQGLEFLIYFQGNSAPDKSGLPSDRFSAERTGGSVSTLTIQRTQQEDSAVYLCASSLAPSGGARKTQYFGPGTRLLVL.

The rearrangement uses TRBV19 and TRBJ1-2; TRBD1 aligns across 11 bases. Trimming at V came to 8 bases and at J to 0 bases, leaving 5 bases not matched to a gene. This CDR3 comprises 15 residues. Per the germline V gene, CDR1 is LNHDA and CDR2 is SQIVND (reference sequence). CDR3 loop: CASSGQGAPNYGYTF. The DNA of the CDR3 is TGTGCCAGTTCCGGACAGGGGGCACCTAACTATGGCTACACCTTC.